The clone carrying this TCR beta chain was observed at least ten times. The authors amplified TCR beta CDR3 regions from RNA transcripts. The first-round RT-PCR employed HTBI primers together with the Qiagen OneStep RT-PCR kit. A multiplex PCR was then performed as the second round. TCRdb ran MiXCR on the multiplex PCR reads and lists one entry per CDR3 protein. The sample yields more than 300,000 distinct CDR3 sequences, 15% to 17% seen once. There are 14 residues in the CDR3. In germline, CDR1 is LNHNV, CDR2 YYDKDF (reference sequence). Trimming cost V 1 base and J 8 bases, with 14 bases left between them. The data were obtained in a study of Graves' ophthalmopathy and Graves' hyperthyroidism. The wider study: Investigators collected peripheral blood at initial diagnosis, before any treatment was given.

The receptor comes from a woman aged 18-35 years with stable Graves' hyperthyroidism. This rearrangement joins TRBV15 to TRBJ1-2, with D unclear. The material sequenced was peripheral blood. The CDR3 DNA follows: TGTGCCACCAGCAGAGTTCGGGAGGAGAAGGGCTACACCTTC. This encodes CATSRVREEKGYTF.